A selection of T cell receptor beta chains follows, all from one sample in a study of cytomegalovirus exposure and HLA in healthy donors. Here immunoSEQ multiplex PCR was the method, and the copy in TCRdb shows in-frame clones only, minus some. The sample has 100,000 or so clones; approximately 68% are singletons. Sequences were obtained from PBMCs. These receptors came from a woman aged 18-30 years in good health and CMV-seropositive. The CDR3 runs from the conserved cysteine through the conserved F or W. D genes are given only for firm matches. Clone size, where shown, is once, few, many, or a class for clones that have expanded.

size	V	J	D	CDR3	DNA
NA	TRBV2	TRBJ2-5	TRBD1	CASKPDRSQETQYF	TGTGCCAGCAAGCCGGACAGGTCTCAAGAGACCCAGTACTTC
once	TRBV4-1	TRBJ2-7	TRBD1	CASSQGQGIDEQYF	TGCGCCAGCAGCCAGGGACAGGGAATCGACGAGCAGTACTTC
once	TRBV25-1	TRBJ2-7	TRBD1	CASLDRSLTYGQYF	TGTGCCAGCCTGGACAGGAGCCTTACCTACGGGCAGTACTTC
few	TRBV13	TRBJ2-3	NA	CASSSRSRTDTQYF	TGTGCCAGCAGCTCCAGGTCCCGCACAGATACGCAGTATTTT
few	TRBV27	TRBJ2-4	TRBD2	CASSSTSGRPWGIQYF	TGTGCCAGCAGTTCGACTAGCGGGAGGCCCTGGGGCATTCAGTACTTC
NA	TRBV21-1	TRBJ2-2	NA	CASSKGRRIDTGGHQHLHTGELFF	TGTGCCAGCAGCAAAGGACGACGTATTGATACAGGGGGCCACCAACACCTACACACCGGGGAGCTGTTTTTT
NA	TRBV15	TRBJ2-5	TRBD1	CATSRSQGAWGETQYF	TGTGCCACCAGCAGATCCCAGGGGGCGTGGGGGGAGACCCAGTACTTC
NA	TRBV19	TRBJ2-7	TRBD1	CASSNRDRPPIEQYF	TGTGCCAGTAGTAACCGGGACAGGCCGCCTATAGAGCAGTACTTC
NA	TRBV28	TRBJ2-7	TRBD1	CASRDWTGGYEQYF	TGTGCCAGCAGGGATTGGACAGGGGGCTACGAGCAGTACTTC
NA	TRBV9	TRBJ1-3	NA	CASSVISGNTIYF	TGTGCCAGCAGCGTTATCTCTGGAAACACCATATATTTT
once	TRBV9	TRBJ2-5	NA	CASSVGGEETQYF	TGTGCCAGCAGCGTAGGGGGGGAAGAGACCCAGTACTTC
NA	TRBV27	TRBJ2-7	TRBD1	CASRFGTGGYEQYF	TGTGCCAGCAGGTTCGGGACAGGGGGCTACGAGCAGTACTTC
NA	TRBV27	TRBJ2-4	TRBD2	CASNFAGVGHIQYF	TGTGCCAGCAATTTCGCGGGAGTCGGACACATTCAGTACTTC
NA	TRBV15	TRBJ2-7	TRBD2	CATSRLTGTSRYEQYF	TGTGCCACCAGCAGACTCACCGGGACTAGCCGATACGAGCAGTACTTC
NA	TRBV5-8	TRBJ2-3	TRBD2	CASSLAGTSGRVADTQYF	TGTGCCAGCAGCTTGGCCGGGACTAGCGGGAGGGTGGCAGATACGCAGTATTTT
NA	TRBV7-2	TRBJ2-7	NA	CASIAGTGSSYEQYF	TGTGCCAGCATCGCTGGGACTGGAAGCTCCTACGAGCAGTACTTC
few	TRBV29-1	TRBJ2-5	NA	CSVDPGETQYF	TGCAGCGTTGACCCCGGGGAGACCCAGTACTTC
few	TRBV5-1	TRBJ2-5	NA	CASSPGQRETQYF	TGCGCCAGCAGCCCCGGACAGAGAGAGACCCAGTACTTC
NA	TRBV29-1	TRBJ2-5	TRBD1	CSVSWTGETQYF	TGCAGCGTTTCCTGGACAGGGGAGACCCAGTACTTC
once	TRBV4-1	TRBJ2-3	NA	CASSQDPSFTDTQYF	TGCGCCAGCAGCCAAGACCCTTCCTTCACAGATACGCAGTATTTT
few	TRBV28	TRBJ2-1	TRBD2	CASSRSASGRVSFYNEQFF	TGTGCCAGCAGCCGGTCGGCTAGCGGGAGGGTGTCGTTCTACAATGAGCAGTTCTTC
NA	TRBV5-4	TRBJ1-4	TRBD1	CASSLQGASTNEKLFF	TGTGCCAGCAGCCTACAGGGGGCTTCCACTAATGAAAAACTGTTTTTT
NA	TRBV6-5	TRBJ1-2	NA	CASGAGLQSGYTF	TGTGCCAGCGGTGCGGGACTGCAGTCGGGCTACACCTTC
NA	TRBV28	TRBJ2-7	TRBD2	CASSRSGRTILEQYF	TGTGCCAGCAGTCGTAGCGGGAGGACAATTTTGGAGCAGTACTTC
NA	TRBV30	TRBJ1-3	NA	CAWSVGHLSGNTIYF	TGTGCCTGGAGTGTTGGACACCTCTCTGGAAACACCATATATTTT
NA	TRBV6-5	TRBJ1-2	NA	CASSYRGGGNGYTF	TGTGCCAGCAGTTACCGGGGGGGCGGAAATGGCTACACCTTC
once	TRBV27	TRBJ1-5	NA	CASKHPSSNQPQHF	TGTGCCAGCAAACATCCCTCTAGCAATCAGCCCCAGCATTTT
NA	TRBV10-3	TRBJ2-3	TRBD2	CAISPAGADSDTQYF	TGTGCCATCAGTCCAGCGGGAGCCGATTCAGATACGCAGTATTTT
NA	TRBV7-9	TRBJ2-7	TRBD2	CASSMLPGLESYEQYF	TGTGCCAGCAGCATGCTCCCGGGACTAGAATCCTACGAGCAGTACTTC
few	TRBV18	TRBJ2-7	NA	CASSKTYRVYEQYF	TGTGCCAGCTCCAAAACCTACAGGGTCTACGAGCAGTACTTC
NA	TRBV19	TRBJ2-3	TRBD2	CASTLLAGATDTQYF	TGTGCCAGTACTCTACTAGCGGGAGCGACAGATACGCAGTATTTT
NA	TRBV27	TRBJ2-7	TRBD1	CASSPPDRVANEQYF	TGTGCCAGCAGTCCACCCGACAGGGTCGCGAACGAGCAGTACTTC
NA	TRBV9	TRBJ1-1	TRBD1	CASSVGSPGTGNTEAFF	TGTGCCAGCAGCGTAGGTTCTCCAGGGACAGGGAACACTGAAGCTTTCTTT
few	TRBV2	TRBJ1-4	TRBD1	CASDPGQGHEKLFF	TGTGCCAGCGATCCGGGACAGGGGCATGAAAAACTGTTTTTT